The sequence of this T cell receptor beta chain was determined in a study of CD8 T cells in ankylosing spondylitis. Overall study findings and caveats: The study identified a TCR beta motif of under ten highly homologous variants that appeared characteristic of ankylosing spondylitis blood.

CDR1 and CDR2 (germline): SQVTM, ANQGSEA. The CDR3 sequence is 14 residues long. The V gene end was trimmed by 8 bases and the J gene end by 3 bases; junction bases not matched to a gene: 12. TCRdb passed the 5' RACE reads through MiXCR, listing each CDR3 protein once. The sample has fewer than 550,000 distinct CDR3 sequences, about 5.4% seen once. This clonotype was recorded many times. Its antigen remains unidentified. This receptor was taken from a male donor with ankylosing spondylitis. Input material: blood, either unsorted or a sorted T cell fraction (not recorded which). The V and J genes are TRBV29-1 and TRBJ1-1; 7 bases are shared with TRBD1. CDR3 region: CSFNRGLTDTEAFF. DNA of the CDR3: TGCAGCTTTAACAGGGGCTTGACGGACACTGAAGCTTTCTTT.